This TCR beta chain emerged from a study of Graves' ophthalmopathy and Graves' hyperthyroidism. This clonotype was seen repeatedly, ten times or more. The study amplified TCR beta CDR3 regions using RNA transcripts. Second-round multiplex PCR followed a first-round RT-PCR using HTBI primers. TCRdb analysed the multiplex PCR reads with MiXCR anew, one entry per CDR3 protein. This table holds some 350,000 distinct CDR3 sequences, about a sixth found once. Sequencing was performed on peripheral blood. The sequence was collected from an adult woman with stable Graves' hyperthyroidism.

As DNA, the CDR3 is TGTGCCAGCTCACCGACTGAAGAGACCCAGTACTTC. Translation: CASSPTEETQYF. V gene TRBV18 combines with J gene TRBJ2-5; D unresolved. V gave up 3 bases and J gave up 3 bases, with 5 bases separating them. CDR1 is KGHSH, CDR2 LQKENI, per germline. The CDR3 sequence is 12 residues long.